Listed here are 30 T cell receptor beta chains from one sample, sequenced in a study of T cell responses to AZD1222 COVID-19 vaccine. Produced via immunoSEQ multiplex PCR; TCRdb's table is partial and in-frame only. The top ten clones hold around 6.7% of a sample with about 85,000 clones, about 90% of them seen once. The sample here was peripheral blood, taken on day 0 of AZD1222 vaccination. The receptors here all came from an adult in good health.

The V and J genes are TRBV27 and TRBJ2-3, with 7 nucleotides matching TRBD2. Germline CDR1 reads MNHEY; CDR2 reads SMNVEV (reference sequence). This CDR3 region has 15 residues. J lost 4 bases, V lost 3 bases, and 7 bases had no gene match. CDR3 sequence reads: CASSFLGRGADTQYF. For the CDR3, the DNA is TGTGCCAGCAGTTTCCTGGGACGGGGGGCAGATACGCAGTATTTT.

The DNA for the CDR3 is TGTGCCAGCAGCCGTACCGGGACAGGCGGTTACGAGCAGTACTTC. Residues: CASSRTGTGGYEQYF. V and J are TRBV7-8 and TRBJ2-7, with 8 nucleotides matching TRBD1. J lost 4 bases, V lost 5 bases, and 10 bases had no gene match. This CDR3 comprises 15 residues. The germline V gene has CDR1 SGHVS and CDR2 FQNEAQ.

The gene calls are TRBV25-1 and TRBJ2-5; D possibly corresponds to TRBD2 (6 bases). There are 13 residues in the CDR3. Looked up from germline, CDR1 is MGHDK and CDR2 is SYGVNS. Trimming removed 6 bases from V and 9 bases from J, with 17 bases in between. CDR3 region: CASSLVPGGPQYF. In nucleotides, the CDR3 is TGTGCCAGCAGCCTTGTCCCCGGGGGACCCCAGTACTTC.

The V gene is TRBV19, the J gene TRBJ2-1, with D possibly being TRBD1 (6 bases). The CDR3 covers 14 residues. From germline, CDR1 is LNHDA and CDR2 SQIVND (reference sequence). CDR3 residues: CGPLTLDSYNEQFF. The CDR3 region has the DNA TGTGGGCCCTTGACCTTGGACAGCTACAATGAGCAGTTCTTC.

V and J are TRBV7-2 and TRBJ2-7; 9 bases align to TRBD2. There are 15 residues in the CDR3. The junction had 2 bases not matched to a gene; V was cut back by 2 bases and J by 0 bases. The germline V gene encodes CDR1 SGHTA and CDR2 FQGNSA. CDR3 DNA: TGTGCCAGCAGCTTATCTAGCGGGGCCTCCTACGAGCAGTACTTC. As protein: CASSLSSGASYEQYF.

V gene TRBV10-1 combines with J gene TRBJ1-6; TRBD1 might be the D (5 bases). Between the trimmed V and J ends, which lost 4 bases and 14 bases, there was a span of 12 bases. CDR1 is WNHNN and CDR2 is SYGVQD in the germline V gene (reference sequence). CDR3 size: 12 residues. For the CDR3, the DNA is TGCGCCAGCAGTGCTCTAGGGGCAACCCTCCACTTT. This gives the protein CASSALGATLHF.

The CDR3 DNA follows: TGCAGTGCTAGTGGTTGGGCTAGCAGCAGCACAGATACGCAGTATTTT. It is translated as CSASGWASSSTDTQYF. The genes are TRBV20-1 and TRBJ2-3; D possibly corresponds to TRBD2 (5 bases). Germline V gives CDR1 DFQATT, CDR2 SNEGSKA (reference sequence). Trimming shortened V by 3 bases and J by 0 bases, and 16 bases separated the two germline ends. This CDR3 is built from 16 residues.

This sequence joins TRBV6-2 or TRBV6-3 and TRBJ2-7; tentative D call: TRBD2 (6 bases). The CDR3 runs to 14 residues. V was clipped by 5 bases and J by 2 bases, with 13 bases between them. Germline V CDR1 and CDR2: MNHEY, SVGEGT. CDR3 bases: TGTGCCAGCAGTGAGGGCGGGGCAACCTACGAGCAGTACTTC. This codes for CASSEGGATYEQYF.

The chain joins TRBV19 to TRBJ2-2; 11 bases match TRBD1. After removal of 5 bases from V and 1 base from J, the junction contained 6 bases not matched to a gene. Germline CDR1 reads LNHDA; CDR2 reads SQIVND (reference sequence). The CDR3 spans 17 residues. The CDR3 spells CASSSGQGAQNTGELFF. In DNA, the CDR3 is TGTGCCAGTAGTTCAGGACAGGGGGCTCAGAACACCGGGGAGCTGTTTTTT.

The chain employs TRBV5-1 and TRBJ1-1; no clear D gene. V was trimmed by 2 bases and J by 2 bases, leaving 10 bases between them. Germline V gives CDR1 SGHRS, CDR2 YFSETQ. The CDR3 has 14 amino acids. The CDR3 region is CASSLLISNTEAFF. The DNA for the CDR3 is TGCGCCAGCAGCTTATTAATTAGTAACACTGAAGCTTTCTTT.

This clone was detected a few times. This chain joins TRBV29-1 and TRBJ1-2; D is uncertain. Trimming took 3 bases from V and 6 from J, leaving 8 bases between them. From germline, CDR1 is SQVTM and CDR2 ANQGSEA. The CDR3 is 11 amino acids. The DNA for the CDR3 is TGCAGCGTTGATAAAGGGAATGGCTACACCTTC. Translation gives CSVDKGNGYTF.

The chain carries TRBV7-3 and TRBJ2-2; possibly TRBD2 for D (6 bases). Germline V gene data show CDR1 as SGHTA and CDR2 as FQGTGA. Trimming pared 5 bases from V and 7 bases from J, leaving 23 bases between. The CDR3 is 17 residues long. CDR3 nucleotide sequence: TGTGCCAGCAGCCCCGACCGGGACTCCCTTACCGGCGGGGAGCTGTTTTTT. This encodes CASSPDRDSLTGGELFF.

The rearrangement links TRBV4-1 to TRBJ1-2; 7 bases are shared with TRBD1. The CDR3 has 15 amino acids. The V segment lost 0 bases and the J segment 6 bases; nucleotides outside the gene matches: 7. Germline values: CDR1 MGHRA, CDR2 YSYEKL. CDR3 coding DNA: TGCGCCAGCAGCCAAGAGGACAGGTCCTGGAATGGCTACACCTTC. Protein sequence: CASSQEDRSWNGYTF.

The rearrangement joins TRBV6-1 to TRBJ2-7; a possible D gene is TRBD1 (6 bases). Germline values: CDR1 MNHNS, CDR2 SASEGT. This CDR3 region has 15 residues. The ends were cut back, 3 bases at V and 5 bases at J, with 17 bases in the middle. CDR3 protein: CASSEVAGDRNEQYF. In nucleotides, the CDR3 is TGTGCCAGCAGTGAGGTGGCAGGGGATCGCAACGAGCAGTACTTC.

J is TRBJ1-5 and V is TRBV7-9; D remains unclear. This CDR3 has 16 amino acids. V shed 3 bases and J shed 0 bases, with 12 bases lying between them. Germline CDR1 SEHNR, CDR2 FQNEAQ (reference sequence). The CDR3 coding sequence is TGTGCCAGCAGCTTTGTTTCGGGTTATAGCAATCAGCCCCAGCATTTT. Translated: CASSFVSGYSNQPQHF.

This clone was detected a few times. This chain connects TRBV3-1 (or the pseudogene TRBV3-2) to TRBJ1-2; a possible D gene is TRBD1 (5 bases). V gave up 3 bases and J gave up 4 bases, with 6 bases separating them. From germline, CDR1 is LGHDT and CDR2 YNNKEL (reference sequence). The length of the CDR3 is 12 residues. CDR3 DNA sequence: TGTGCCAGCAGCCAGGGGGGCTATGGCTACACCTTC. Its protein is CASSQGGYGYTF.

CDR3 bases: TGTGCCAGCAGTTTTCTAGCGGGGGCCCACGAGCAGTACTTC. Its translation: CASSFLAGAHEQYF. V gene TRBV27 combines with J gene TRBJ2-7, with TRBD2 matching 10 bases. CDR3 length: 14 amino acids. Germline V CDR1 and CDR2: MNHEY, SMNVEV (reference sequence). With V trimmed by 3 bases and J by 5 bases, 4 bases remained unmatched.

The rearrangement joins TRBV27 to TRBJ2-3, with TRBD2 as a possible D gene (6 bases). V shed 7 bases and J shed 9 bases, with 23 bases lying between them. CDR1 and CDR2 from the germline V gene are MNHEY and SMNVEV (reference sequence). This CDR3 has 15 residues. In DNA, the CDR3 is TGTGCCAGCAACCTAAACGGGAGTCCCTTGGGGACGCAGTATTTT. As protein: CASNLNGSPLGTQYF.

This clone has a handful of counts. This chain joins TRBV11-2 and TRBJ1-2; 7 bases are shared with TRBD1. CDR3 length equals 15 residues. Germline loops: CDR1 SGHAT, CDR2 FQNNGV. The V and J ends lost 5 bases and 4 bases, in that order; junction bases with no gene match: 10. CDR3 bases: TGTGCCAGCAGCCAACAACAGGGGACTGTCTATGGCTACACCTTC. Protein sequence: CASSQQQGTVYGYTF.

A remark on this clone: One end of the junction fails to match germline, which may point to a read error. The chain recombines TRBV7-2 with TRBJ2-7, with 8 positions matching TRBD2. This CDR3 comprises 12 residues. Germline V gene lookup returns CDR1 SGHTA and CDR2 FQGNSA. The CDR3 bases are TGTGCCAGCAGCTTAACGGGACTAGGGGGGGACTTC. Translation gives CASSLTGLGGDF.

In DNA form, the CDR3 reads TGTGCCAGCAGCCTCCGGGACAGGGGGACTGAAGCTTTCTTT. This translates into CASSLRDRGTEAFF. The chain employs TRBV3-1 (or the pseudogene TRBV3-2) and TRBJ1-1, with 11 bases identical to TRBD1. The V and J ends lost 4 bases and 5 bases, in that order; junction bases with no gene match: 3. This CDR3 is 14 amino acids long. Germline CDR1 and CDR2: LGHDT and YNNKEL (reference sequence).

V and J are TRBV5-1 and TRBJ2-7, with 7 nucleotides matching TRBD2. Germline V CDR1 and CDR2: SGHRS, YFSETQ. The CDR3 length is 15 residues. Trimming removed 0 bases from V and 1 base from J; junction bases left unmatched: 4. The CDR3 bases are TGCGCCAGCAGCTTGGTTAGCGGGTTATCCTACGAGCAGTACTTC. Translated: CASSLVSGLSYEQYF.

The rearrangement uses TRBV18 and TRBJ1-2, with TRBD1 identical over 8 bases. V lost 1 base to trimming and J lost 8 bases; unmatched junction nucleotides: 6. The CDR3 has 14 residues. The germline V gene encodes CDR1 KGHSH and CDR2 LQKENI. CDR3 DNA: TGTGCCAGCTCACCACAGGACAGGGCGGAGGGCTACACCTTC. It yields the protein CASSPQDRAEGYTF. The complete variable domain, with remaining parts taken from reference TRBV18 and TRBJ1-2, reads NAGVMQNPRHLVRRRGQEARLRCSPMKGHSHVYWYRQLPEEGLKFMVYLQKENIIDESGMPKERFSAEFPKEGPSILRIQQVVRGDSAAYFCASSPQDRAEGYTFGSGTRLTVV.

The chain is built from TRBV19 and TRBJ2-1; TRBD2 aligns across 11 bases. V shed 1 base and J 9 bases; nucleotides not matched to a gene: 8. Looked up from germline, CDR1 is LNHDA and CDR2 is SQIVND (reference sequence). The CDR3 has 16 amino acids. CDR3 DNA sequence: TGTGCCAGTAGTATAGTTGGTAGCGGGAGGGGTAGTGAGCAGTTCTTC. It codes for CASSIVGSGRGSEQFF. Using reference TRBV19 and TRBJ2-1 for the parts outside the CDR3, the full variable domain is DGGITQSPKYLFRKEGQNVTLSCEQNLNHDAMYWYRQDPGQGLRLIYYSQIVNDFQKGDIAEGYSVSREKKESFPLTVTSAQKNPTAFYLCASSIVGSGRGSEQFFGPGTRLTVL.

The chain has TRBV19 and TRBJ1-2; TRBD1 matches at 9 bases. The junction had 9 bases not matched to a gene; V was cut back by 5 bases and J by 5 bases. Germline CDR1 and CDR2: LNHDA and SQIVND (reference sequence). The CDR3 spans 15 residues. DNA for the CDR3: TGTGCCAGTAGTCAAACATACAGGGGGCAATATGGCTACACCTTC. This codes for CASSQTYRGQYGYTF.

This clone was picked up one time. The J gene is TRBJ2-3, the V gene TRBV4-3; tentatively, D is TRBD2 (5 bases). The CDR3 loop spans 13 amino acids. Trimming took 0 bases from V and 8 from J, leaving 9 bases between them. Germline loops: CDR1 LGHNA, CDR2 YSLEER. The CDR3 DNA follows: TGCGCCAGCAGCCAAGATAGGAGGTTTACGCAGTATTTT. The encoded protein is CASSQDRRFTQYF.

CDR3 in DNA: TGTGCCAGCAGCGTAGGTACAGGGTGGTCCTATGGCTACACCTTC. Translation gives CASSVGTGWSYGYTF. The genes are TRBV9 and TRBJ1-2; D is possibly TRBD1 (6 bases). V lost 0 bases and J lost 4, with 13 bases in between. This CDR3 contains 15 residues. Germline CDR1 SGDLS, CDR2 YYNGEE.

This clone was seen a handful of times. This sequence joins TRBV7-9 and TRBJ2-1, with 11 bases aligning to TRBD2. This CDR3 is built from 14 residues. The V segment lost 3 bases and the J segment 12 bases; nucleotides outside the gene matches: 7. Germline loops: CDR1 SEHNR, CDR2 FQNEAQ (reference sequence). This CDR3 reads CASSFGTSGPGQFF. DNA of the CDR3: TGTGCCAGCAGCTTTGGGACTAGCGGACCTGGGCAGTTCTTC.

The chain combines TRBV19 with TRBJ1-1; no definite D call. Germline V gene lookup returns CDR1 LNHDA and CDR2 SQIVND (reference sequence). This CDR3 is built from 13 residues. V lost 3 bases to trimming and J lost 1 base, with 6 bases between them. The CDR3 DNA reads TGTGCCAGTAGTATCAAAGAGAACACTGAAGCTTTCTTT. This codes for CASSIKENTEAFF.

The chain carries TRBV7-2 and TRBJ2-7; maybe TRBD2 (6 bases). CDR1 and CDR2 from the germline V gene are SGHTA and FQGNSA. V dropped 2 bases and J dropped 1 base, with 12 bases sitting between them. The length of the CDR3 is 15 residues. In nucleotides, the CDR3 is TGTGCCAGCAGCTTAAATAGTCTAGCGTCCTACGAGCAGTACTTC. Its translation is CASSLNSLASYEQYF.